This T cell receptor (beta chain) was sequenced for a study of blood T cells in healthy people across ages. At the level of the study: Template-switching capture recovered about one barcoded beta molecule per two T cells. Overall study findings and caveats: Per million T cells, TCR beta diversity dropped roughly linearly as age increased.

A second PCR, run for roughly 7 to 11 cycles, used a sample-barcoded 5' primer plus a J-beta primer mix. One entry per CDR3 protein results from TCRdb running MiXCR on the 5' RACE reads. The table includes about 620,000 distinct CDR3 sequences, roughly 21% detected once. The sample holds a few counts of this clonotype. Antigen specificity is unknown. PBMCs, at least 7 million per sample, were isolated. The CDR3 runs to 13 residues. Germline loops: CDR1 SNHLY, CDR2 FYNNEI. V lost 7 bases and J lost 1, with 10 bases in between. This chain uses TRBV2 with TRBJ1-1; unclear D gene. The clonotype comes from a man between 65 and 85 years old in good health. The sample was blood. As DNA, the CDR3 is TGTGCCAGCATTAGGACGGAGAACACTGAAGCTTTCTTT. Translation gives CASIRTENTEAFF.